The 26 T cell receptor beta chains presented below share a single source sample, sequenced in a study of cytomegalovirus exposure and HLA in healthy donors. Primers included in the PCR were 60 Vbeta and 13 Jbeta primers. Profiling relied on immunoSEQ multiplex PCR, and the TCRdb table lists in-frame clones only, not all of them. The top ten hold under 4% of the sample, which has over 130,000 clones, roughly 83% seen once. The specimen sequenced was PBMCs. These receptors were obtained from a human donor in good health.

CDR3 sequence reads: CASSYGGGSDYGYTF. CDR3 bases: TGTGCCAGCAGTTATGGGGGGGGTAGTGACTATGGCTACACCTTC. This rearrangement joins TRBV27 to TRBJ1-2; D perhaps matches TRBD1 (5 bases). Trimming took off 4 bases at V and 3 bases at J, with 15 bases between the two ends. Germline CDR1 and CDR2: MNHEY and SMNVEV (reference sequence). The CDR3 spans 15 residues.

The rearrangement uses TRBV7-6 and TRBJ2-3, with unresolved D. Trimming took 4 bases from V and 3 from J, leaving 14 bases between them. This CDR3 is 15 amino acids long. The germline CDR1 and CDR2 sequences are SGHVS and FNYEAQ. The CDR3 DNA reads as TGTGCCAGCAGCTCCACCCCTGAGGTTACAGATACGCAGTATTTT. Residues: CASSSTPEVTDTQYF.

The chain carries TRBV11-3 and TRBJ2-1; D remains ambiguous. The CDR3 contains 14 residues. Germline values: CDR1 SGHNT, CDR2 YENEEA. Trimming shortened V by 1 base and J by 4 bases, and 8 bases separated the two germline ends. CDR3 coding DNA: TGTGCCAGCAGCTTAGGTGCCAGATACAATGAGCAGTTCTTC. Translated, it gives CASSLGARYNEQFF.

The chain couples TRBV7-2 to TRBJ2-4; no firm D call. Trimming took 1 base from V and 1 from J, leaving 11 bases between them. CDR1 is SGHTA, CDR2 FQGNSA, per germline. This CDR3 spans 16 amino acids. The CDR3 protein is CASSLGANRAKNIQYF. CDR3 DNA: TGTGCCAGCAGCTTAGGTGCGAACCGGGCCAAAAACATTCAGTACTTC.

The chain joins TRBV19 to TRBJ1-1, with D uncertain. The CDR3 totals 14 residues. V shed 3 bases and J shed 1 base, with 9 bases lying between them. Germline CDR1 and CDR2: LNHDA and SQIVND (reference sequence). CDR3 sequence (DNA): TGTGCCAGTAGTATGGGAGGCAGGAACACTGAAGCTTTCTTT. Translated, it gives CASSMGGRNTEAFF.

This chain connects TRBV2 to TRBJ1-1, with D maybe TRBD1 (5 bases). The ends were cut back, 7 bases at V and 3 bases at J, with 18 bases in the middle. The CDR3 runs 15 residues. Germline assignment: CDR1 SNHLY and CDR2 FYNNEI. CDR3 in amino acids: CASKRGRESYTEAFF. The CDR3 DNA follows: TGTGCCAGCAAACGGGGGAGGGAATCGTACACTGAAGCTTTCTTT. Using reference TRBV2 and TRBJ1-1 for the parts outside the CDR3, the full variable domain is EPEVTQTPSHQVTQMGQEVILRCVPISNHLYFYWYRQILGQKVEFLVSFYNNEISEKSEIFDDQFSVERPDGSNFTLKIRSTKLEDSAMYFCASKRGRESYTEAFFGQGTRLTVV.

J is TRBJ2-7 and V is TRBV28; a possible D gene is TRBD2 (6 bases). CDR3 size: 15 residues. Germline V CDR1 and CDR2: MDHEN, SYDVKM. The germline V and J ends were trimmed by 5 bases and 6 bases, with 20 bases remaining between them. The CDR3 DNA reads as TGTGCCAGCAGTCCCCGGGTTGGGGGGACGGGCGAGCAGTACTTC. Its protein product is CASSPRVGGTGEQYF. Based on the CDR3 plus reference TRBV28 and TRBJ2-7, the full variable domain is DVKVTQSSRYLVKRTGEKVFLECVQDMDHENMFWYRQDPGLGLRLIYFSYDVKMKEKGDIPEGYSVSREKKERFSLILESASTNQTSMYLCASSPRVGGTGEQYFGPGTRLTVT.

The chain joins TRBV18 to TRBJ1-2; TRBD1 agrees at 7 bases. J gave up 6 bases and V 3 bases, and 7 bases lay outside the gene matches. The length of the CDR3 is 14 residues. Germline V lookup: CDR1 KGHSH, CDR2 LQKENI. The CDR3 nucleotides are TGTGCCAGCTCACCTACCGGACAGGATCATGGCTACACCTTC. Translating it yields CASSPTGQDHGYTF.

The chain uses TRBV5-1 and TRBJ2-2; possible D gene TRBD1, 5 bases. CDR1 is SGHRS and CDR2 is YFSETQ in the germline V gene. Trimming stripped 0 bases from V and 4 bases from J, with 10 bases between. The CDR3 is 15 amino acids. CDR3 DNA sequence: TGCGCCAGCAGCTTGGAGGGGTGGGGCACCGGGGAGCTGTTTTTT. Protein product: CASSLEGWGTGELFF.

The chain carries TRBV19 and TRBJ2-3, with no clear D. CDR1 and CDR2 from the germline V gene are LNHDA and SQIVND (reference sequence). V was clipped by 3 bases and J by 2 bases, with 12 bases between them. The CDR3 runs to 15 residues. CDR3 nucleotide sequence: TGTGCCAGTAGTATTTCGCTTCCCTACACAGATACGCAGTATTTT. Its translation: CASSISLPYTDTQYF.

This rearrangement joins TRBV28 to TRBJ2-7; D is possibly TRBD1 (5 bases). CDR1 is MDHEN and CDR2 is SYDVKM in the germline V gene. The CDR3 runs to 11 residues. The V gene lost 8 bases and the J gene lost 3 bases, with 8 bases spanning the gap. Written as DNA, the CDR3 is TGTGCCAGCTCTGACAGCTACGAGCAGTACTTC. It yields the protein CASSDSYEQYF. Full variable domain (rest looked up from reference TRBV28 and TRBJ2-7): DVKVTQSSRYLVKRTGEKVFLECVQDMDHENMFWYRQDPGLGLRLIYFSYDVKMKEKGDIPEGYSVSREKKERFSLILESASTNQTSMYLCASSDSYEQYFGPGTRLTVT.

This clone was counted between two and nine times. J is TRBJ2-7 and V is TRBV7-9; D may be TRBD1 (6 bases). Germline CDR1 SEHNR, CDR2 FQNEAQ (reference sequence). The CDR3 is made up of 15 amino acids. Trimming pared 0 bases from V and 5 bases from J, leaving 14 bases between. CDR3 DNA: TGTGCCAGCAGCTTAGCAGGGGGTCTCGGCGACGAGCAGTACTTC. Translated, it gives CASSLAGGLGDEQYF.

The chain links TRBV6-1 to TRBJ2-7, with TRBD1 matching over 7 bases. The V and J ends lost 7 bases and 2 bases, in that order; junction bases with no gene match: 8. CDR1 is MNHNS, CDR2 SASEGT, per germline. CDR3 size: 14 residues. The CDR3 coding sequence is TGTGCCAGCACCCCCGGGACAGATGCCTACGAGCAGTACTTC. Its translation: CASTPGTDAYEQYF.

The rearrangement links TRBV7-6 to TRBJ1-3; D is ambiguous. CDR1 is SGHVS and CDR2 is FNYEAQ in the germline V gene. V dropped 0 bases and J dropped 2 bases, with 17 bases sitting between them. This CDR3 is built from 18 residues. The CDR3 loop is CASSLAGSGLLAGNTIYF. The CDR3 bases are TGTGCCAGCAGCTTAGCGGGCAGCGGTTTATTAGCTGGAAACACCATATATTTT.

This clone was seen once. The chain uses TRBV11-2 and TRBJ2-3; 8 bases match TRBD1. The V gene's germline CDR1 is SGHAT and CDR2 FQNNGV. Trimming took 5 bases from V and 6 from J; bases not matched to a gene: 16. This CDR3 has 17 residues. CDR3 in amino acids: CASSNPVGTGGGDTQYF. As DNA, the CDR3 is TGTGCCAGCAGCAACCCCGTGGGGACAGGCGGCGGGGATACGCAGTATTTT.

This chain joins TRBV7-9 and TRBJ1-4; no clear D gene. Germline CDR1 and CDR2: SEHNR and FQNEAQ (reference sequence). There are 15 residues in the CDR3. V lost 5 bases and J lost 4, with 14 bases in between. CDR3 sequence reads: CASSLTQAINEKLFF. The CDR3 DNA reads as TGTGCCAGCAGCCTTACCCAGGCGATTAATGAAAAACTGTTTTTT.

J is TRBJ2-3 and V is TRBV27; 8 bases line up with TRBD2. The germline gives CDR1 MNHEY, CDR2 SMNVEV (reference sequence). The CDR3 has 19 amino acids. V trimming: 3 bases; J trimming: 3 bases; junction bases outside the gene matches: 17. The CDR3 spells CASSFEVWQGRGETDTQYF. CDR3 DNA: TGTGCCAGCAGTTTTGAAGTTTGGCAGGGGCGGGGGGAAACAGATACGCAGTATTTT.

The chain recombines TRBV12-5 with TRBJ1-5; TRBD1 matches 7 bases. The V segment lost 9 bases and the J segment 1 base; nucleotides outside the gene matches: 12. Germline V gene data show CDR1 as LGHNT and CDR2 as FRNRAP. CDR3 length: 16 residues. The CDR3 nucleotides read TGTGCTAGCGGGACAGTACAACACGGGAGCAATCAGCCCCAGCATTTT. This sequence encodes CASGTVQHGSNQPQHF.

DNA of the CDR3: TGTGCCTGGAGTGTAGAGGGACTAAGCACCGGGGAGCTGTTTTTT. Protein: CAWSVEGLSTGELFF. V gene TRBV30 combines with J gene TRBJ2-2, with 7 bases lining up with TRBD2. V gave up 0 bases and J gave up 4 bases; unmatched junction bases: 5. CDR1 and CDR2 from the germline V gene are GTSNPN and SVGIG (reference sequence). There are 15 residues in the CDR3.

The chain joins TRBV7-2 to TRBJ2-7, with TRBD2 matching over 13 bases. The V gene's germline CDR1 is SGHTA and CDR2 FQGNSA. This CDR3 region has 16 residues. Trimming cost V 5 bases and J 3 bases; bases outside gene matches: 7. CDR3 sequence (DNA): TGTGCCAGCAGCCCGTGGACTAGCGGGAGTATCTACGAGCAGTACTTC. It specifies CASSPWTSGSIYEQYF.

The V gene is TRBV2, the J gene TRBJ1-2; D gene unclear. Trimming stripped 6 bases from V and 4 bases from J, with 9 bases between. Per the germline V gene, CDR1 is SNHLY and CDR2 is FYNNEI. The CDR3 contains 12 residues. The chain's CDR3 is CASRYSLYGYTF. The CDR3 DNA sequence: TGTGCCAGCAGGTACTCTCTCTATGGCTACACCTTC.

The V gene is TRBV19, the J gene TRBJ1-4, with a tentative D call TRBD1 (5 bases). Trimming took off 5 bases at V and 7 bases at J, with 14 bases between the two ends. The germline CDR1 and CDR2 sequences are LNHDA and SQIVND (reference sequence). This CDR3 region has 14 residues. This CDR3 reads CASSGQGRAEKLFF. DNA of the CDR3: TGTGCCAGTAGTGGCCAGGGTCGGGCTGAAAAACTGTTTTTT.

Worth noting for this clone: The identical CDR3 is also encoded by other nucleotide sequences in the sample. This chain uses TRBV5-1 with TRBJ2-3; weak D call: TRBD2 (6 bases). The germline V and J ends were trimmed by 3 bases and 2 bases, with 13 bases remaining between them. The CDR3 loop spans 15 amino acids. Germline assignment: CDR1 SGHRS and CDR2 YFSETQ. This CDR3 reads CASSSLAEFTDTQYF. In DNA form, the CDR3 reads TGCGCCAGCAGCTCCTTAGCGGAATTCACAGATACGCAGTATTTT.

The V call is TRBV5-1, the J call TRBJ1-1, with a weak D call TRBD1 (5 bases). The length of the CDR3 is 15 residues. The V end lost 0 bases, the J end lost 1 base, and 10 bases lay between the germline ends. Per germline, CDR1 SGHRS and CDR2 YFSETQ. The CDR3 region is CASSLEEDTNTEAFF. Here the CDR3 DNA reads TGCGCCAGCAGCTTGGAAGAGGACACGAACACTGAAGCTTTCTTT.

The CDR3 DNA follows: TGTGCCAGCAGCAACTACCGGGACAGGGGTGAAAAACTGTTTTTT. This sequence encodes CASSNYRDRGEKLFF. V is TRBV11-2 and J is TRBJ1-4, with 10 nucleotides matching TRBD1. Germline CDR1 and CDR2: SGHAT and FQNNGV. This CDR3 is 15 amino acids long. J lost 7 bases, V lost 5 bases, and 7 bases had no gene match. Full variable domain (rest looked up from reference TRBV11-2 and TRBJ1-4): EAGVAQSPRYKIIEKRQSVAFWCNPISGHATLYWYQQILGQGPKLLIQFQNNGVVDDSQLPKDRFSAERLKGVDSTLKIQPAKLEDSAVYLCASSNYRDRGEKLFFGSGTQLSVL.

The chain joins TRBV27 to TRBJ2-3; a weak D match, TRBD2 (6 bases). Germline lookup yields CDR1 MNHEY and CDR2 SMNVEV (reference sequence). Trimming left V 6 bases short and J 1 base short, with 17 bases between. This CDR3 has 16 amino acids. The CDR3 region has the DNA TGTGCCAGCAGCGTATTGGGGGGAAGGCGCACAGATACGCAGTATTTT. It yields the protein CASSVLGGRRTDTQYF.